A single T cell receptor beta chain is shown here with its context. Its specificity is unknown. These data come from a study of T cell clonotyping in hematopoietic cell transplantation. The study's findings and limits: Higher Inverse Simpson Index values in graft donor and pretransplant recipient predicted broader posttransplant TCR diversity. Recipient TCR diversity dropped after transplant; expanded clonotypes rose from day 30 to 180. CD4 and CD8 repertoire contributions could not be separated without sorting.

The CDR3 runs 12 residues. Germline assignment: CDR1 SGHTA and CDR2 FQGNSA. V lost 5 bases to trimming and J lost 1 base, with 5 bases between them. Sequencing was performed with immunoSEQ multiplex PCR; in TCRdb, only in-frame clones are kept and a portion is missing. The sample lists almost 20,000 clones; 70% to 85% were seen once. The chain recombines TRBV7-2 with TRBJ1-1; D unclear. This receptor was identified in a man in his 60s in good health. Some clones in this sample may be carry-over from other donors' samples. Source material: peripheral blood mononuclear cells. The CDR3 sequence is CASSLTNTEAFF. The CDR3 DNA sequence: TGTGCCAGCAGCCTCACGAACACTGAAGCTTTCTTT.